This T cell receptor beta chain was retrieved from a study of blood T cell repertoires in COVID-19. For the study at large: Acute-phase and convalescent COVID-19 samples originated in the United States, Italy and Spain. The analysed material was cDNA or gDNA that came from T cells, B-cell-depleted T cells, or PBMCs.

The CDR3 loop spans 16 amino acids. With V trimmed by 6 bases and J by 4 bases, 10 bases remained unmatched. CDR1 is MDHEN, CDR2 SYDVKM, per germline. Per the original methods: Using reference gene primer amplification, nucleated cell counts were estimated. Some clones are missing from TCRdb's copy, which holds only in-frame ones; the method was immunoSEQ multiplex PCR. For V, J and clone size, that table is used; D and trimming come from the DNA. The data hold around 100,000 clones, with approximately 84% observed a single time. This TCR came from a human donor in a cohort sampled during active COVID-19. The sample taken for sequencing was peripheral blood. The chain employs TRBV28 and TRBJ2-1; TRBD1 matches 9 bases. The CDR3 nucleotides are TGTGCCAGCAGAGACCCCGGGACAGGGAGGTACAATGAGCAGTTCTTC. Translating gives CASRDPGTGRYNEQFF.